A single sample gave rise to the 28 T cell receptor beta chains below, sequenced in a study of blood T cells in healthy people across ages. Alongside a J-beta primer mix, a sample-barcoded 5' primer served in a second PCR lasting about 7 to 11 cycles. TCRdb re-derived calls from the 5' RACE reads in MiXCR, one entry per CDR3 protein. This sample has approximately 760,000 distinct CDR3 sequences, with 20% to 30% found just once. The same sample was also studied in work on T cells of mothers and their children.

Source material: blood. These receptors came from a boy aged 5-17 years in good health.

This clonotype came up a few times. V and J are TRBV7-9 and TRBJ1-2; D is uncertain. The ends were cut back, 0 bases at V and 4 bases at J, with 18 bases in the middle. The CDR3 covers 17 residues. CDR1 SEHNR and CDR2 FQNEAQ come from the germline V gene (reference sequence). The CDR3 loop is CASSLADGSLQLYGYTF. CDR3 in DNA: TGTGCCAGCAGCTTAGCGGACGGCTCCCTGCAGCTCTATGGCTACACCTTC.

The sample holds a few counts of this clonotype. This rearrangement joins TRBV5-1 to TRBJ1-2; 7 positions match TRBD1. The CDR3 totals 15 residues. J lost 1 base, V lost 0 bases, and 3 bases had no gene match. In germline, CDR1 is SGHRS, CDR2 YFSETQ. CDR3 residues: CASSLGTGLNYGYTF. CDR3 in DNA: TGCGCCAGCAGCTTGGGGACAGGCCTTAACTATGGCTACACCTTC.

V gene TRBV5-1 combines with J gene TRBJ2-3; TRBD2 agrees at 14 bases. This CDR3 comprises 17 residues. The trim removed 4 bases at V and 2 bases at J, leaving 6 bases unmatched. The V gene's germline CDR1 is SGHRS and CDR2 YFSETQ. CDR3 DNA sequence: TGCGCCAGCAGCCTACGACTAGCGGGAGGGGACACAGATACGCAGTATTTT. This translates into CASSLRLAGGDTDTQYF.

CDR3 protein: CASSQPRGVAGGRVYNEQFF. The CDR3 DNA follows: TGTGCCAGCAGCCAGCCGCGGGGAGTTGCGGGGGGCCGCGTATACAATGAGCAGTTCTTC. V and J are TRBV7-2 and TRBJ2-1; 8 bases are shared with TRBD2. CDR3 length equals 20 residues. V lost 5 bases, J lost 4 bases, and 22 bases stayed unmatched. CDR1 and CDR2 from the germline V gene are SGHTA and FQGNSA. The full variable domain, its missing parts supplied by reference TRBV7-2 and TRBJ2-1, is GAGVSQSPSNKVTEKGKDVELRCDPISGHTALYWYRQSLGQGLEFLIYFQGNSAPDKSGLPSDRFSAERTGGSVSTLTIQRTQQEDSAVYLCASSQPRGVAGGRVYNEQFFGPGTRLTVL.

This clonotype was seen a handful of times. The junction differs from germline at one of its ends, possibly a read error. The V and J genes are TRBV5-4 and TRBJ1-2; 9 nucleotides line up with TRBD1. The CDR3 length is 11 residues. CDR1 and CDR2 from the germline V gene are SGHNT and YYREEE (reference sequence). CDR3 sequence (DNA): TGTGCCAGCACCTTGGGACAGGGTTTAACCTTC. It codes for CASTLGQGLTF.

This rearrangement joins TRBV10-3 to TRBJ2-1, with 7 bases fitting TRBD2. Trimming at V came to 4 bases and at J to 0 bases, leaving 3 bases not matched to a gene. The CDR3 runs 15 residues. Per germline, CDR1 ENHRY and CDR2 SYGVKD. Here the CDR3 DNA reads TGTGCCATCAGTGGGGACTACAGCTCCTACAATGAGCAGTTCTTC. It codes for CAISGDYSSYNEQFF.

J is TRBJ1-1 and V is TRBV20-1, with D possibly matching TRBD1 (5 bases). Germline CDR1 is DFQATT and CDR2 is SNEGSKA (reference sequence). V shed 5 bases and J shed 0 bases, with 10 bases lying between them. The CDR3 is 13 amino acids. DNA for the CDR3: TGCAGTGCTGGGAGGGGAATGAACACTGAAGCTTTCTTT. This gives the protein CSAGRGMNTEAFF.

This clonotype was counted only a few times. The gene calls are TRBV29-1 and TRBJ2-5, with no clear D. TRBJ2-7 matches the DNA end more closely, so the J call is doubtful. The length of the CDR3 is 13 residues. Germline CDR1 SQVTM, CDR2 ANQGSEA. The CDR3 DNA sequence: TGCAGCGTTGTAACGCGGACCTCCATCGAGCAGTACTTC. Translating gives CSVVTRTSIEQYF.

This chain joins TRBV6-6 and TRBJ2-7; D is ambiguous. The CDR3 has 14 amino acids. CDR1 is MNHNY, CDR2 SVGAGI, per germline (reference sequence). Trimming stripped 2 bases from V and 2 bases from J, with 10 bases between. The CDR3 protein is CASSYGPEAYEQYF. The CDR3, as DNA: TGTGCCAGCAGTTACGGTCCGGAAGCCTACGAGCAGTACTTC.

This sequence joins TRBV9 and TRBJ2-2, with 7 bases aligning to TRBD2. The J segment lost 0 bases and the V segment lost 4 bases, leaving 15 bases of the junction unmatched. The CDR3 consists of 19 residues. The germline V gene encodes CDR1 SGDLS and CDR2 YYNGEE. DNA of the CDR3: TGTGCCAGCAGCCTACTAGGGGCTAGCGGCCGCGCGAACACCGGGGAGCTGTTTTTT. It specifies CASSLLGASGRANTGELFF.

This clonotype was recorded a few times. The chain recombines TRBV9 with TRBJ2-3, with D possibly matching TRBD2 (5 bases). Trimming took off 3 bases at V and 1 base at J, with 15 bases between the two ends. The CDR3 has 16 amino acids. Germline loops: CDR1 SGDLS, CDR2 YYNGEE. The CDR3 spells CASSDRVGLRTDTQYF. CDR3 bases: TGTGCCAGCAGCGACCGCGTTGGACTTCGCACAGATACGCAGTATTTT.

This clonotype was detected only a few times. The J gene is TRBJ2-1, the V gene TRBV7-2; D is unresolved. The CDR3 is 16 residues long. The V gene's germline CDR1 is SGHTA and CDR2 FQGNSA. The V end lost 1 base, the J end lost 2 bases, and 12 bases lay between the germline ends. The CDR3: CASSLGSQLTYNEQFF. The CDR3 DNA is TGTGCCAGCAGCTTAGGCAGTCAACTCACCTACAATGAGCAGTTCTTC.

This clonotype showed up just a few times. The rearrangement joins TRBV7-2 to TRBJ2-2; 7 positions agree with TRBD1. V lost 5 bases and J lost 3; bases outside the gene matches: 6. The CDR3 has 15 amino acids. Germline values: CDR1 SGHTA, CDR2 FQGNSA. Here the CDR3 reads CASSQGGVDTGELFF. The CDR3 nucleotides are TGTGCCAGCAGCCAAGGGGGCGTCGACACCGGGGAGCTGTTTTTT.

With respect to this clonotype: Likely a read error: the CDR3 ends without its conserved phenylalanine or tryptophan. This chain links TRBV20-1 with TRBJ1-1; possible D gene TRBD1, 5 bases. The CDR3 totals 13 residues. Trimming took 3 bases from V and 2 from J, leaving 10 bases between them. The germline CDR1 and CDR2 sequences are DFQATT and SNEGSKA (reference sequence). The CDR3 DNA follows: TGCAGTGCTAGCAGGGCGGGAAACACTGAAGCTTTCTCT. Translation gives CSASRAGNTEAFS.

This clonotype was seen a few times. This chain connects TRBV19 to TRBJ2-4; the D call may be TRBD1 or TRBD2 (7 bases each). This CDR3 is 14 amino acids long. V dropped 10 bases and J dropped 1 base, with 14 bases sitting between them. From germline, CDR1 is LNHDA and CDR2 SQIVND (reference sequence). CDR3 protein: CATRGGSAKNIQYF. In nucleotides, the CDR3 is TGTGCCACCAGGGGGGGGTCGGCCAAAAACATTCAGTACTTC.

This clonotype occurred a few times. The chain links TRBV6-6 to TRBJ1-1; D is ambiguous. V lost 8 bases to trimming and J lost 2 bases, with 15 bases between them. Germline values: CDR1 MNHNY, CDR2 SVGAGI (reference sequence). The CDR3 consists of 14 residues. The CDR3 coding sequence is TGTGCCAGCGGTCTTACGGGTCAAAACACTGAAGCTTTCTTT. This encodes CASGLTGQNTEAFF.

The chain combines TRBV4-2 with TRBJ2-5, with TRBD1 as a possible D gene (5 bases). This CDR3 has 15 amino acids. Germline V gene sequence: CDR1 LGHNA, CDR2 YNFKEQ. V was pared by 3 bases and J by 5 bases, with 16 bases between. The CDR3 here is CASSQPGRGEETQYF. Written as DNA, the CDR3 is TGTGCCAGCAGCCAGCCGGGTAGGGGCGAGGAGACCCAGTACTTC.

This clonotype was seen more than once but under ten times. The chain has TRBV28 and TRBJ2-5; the D is unclear. TRBJ2-1 matches the DNA end more closely, so the J call is doubtful. There are 13 residues in the CDR3. Germline CDR1 and CDR2: MDHEN and SYDVKM. CDR3 residues: CASSPGPGLEQFF. In DNA, the CDR3 is TGTGCCAGCAGTCCCGGACCGGGCCTTGAGCAGTTCTTC.

The rearrangement links TRBV20-1 to TRBJ2-1; maybe TRBD2 (5 bases). The CDR3 covers 12 residues. Germline V gives CDR1 DFQATT, CDR2 SNEGSKA (reference sequence). Between the trimmed V and J ends, which lost 2 bases and 12 bases, there was a span of 14 bases. The CDR3 bases are TGCAGTGCTAGATCCCTTTCGGGGATGCAGTTCTTC. Protein: CSARSLSGMQFF.

This chain joins TRBV3-1 and TRBJ2-1, with 11 bases matching TRBD2. Per germline, CDR1 LGHDT and CDR2 YNNKEL (reference sequence). The junction had 6 bases not matched to a gene; V was cut back by 2 bases and J by 3 bases. The CDR3 spans 17 residues. The CDR3 region is CASSQTGLAGGYNEQFF. The CDR3 region has the DNA TGTGCCAGCAGCCAAACCGGGCTAGCGGGGGGCTACAATGAGCAGTTCTTC.

J is TRBJ1-2 and V is TRBV6-5, with D hard to call. Germline CDR1 reads MNHEY; CDR2 reads SVGAGI. The CDR3 runs to 13 residues. Trimming pared 8 bases from V and 4 bases from J, leaving 14 bases between. CDR3 nucleotide sequence: TGTGCCAGCGGCGAACGCAGGCTCTATGGCTACACCTTC. This sequence encodes CASGERRLYGYTF.

V and J are TRBV6-1 and TRBJ2-5; the match to TRBD2 covers 7 bases. J gave up 2 bases and V 7 bases, and 4 bases lay outside the gene matches. From germline, CDR1 is MNHNS and CDR2 SASEGT. The CDR3 spans 13 residues. The CDR3 sequence: CASTWGGQETQYF. CDR3 DNA: TGTGCCAGCACTTGGGGGGGGCAAGAGACCCAGTACTTC.

This clonotype was detected a few times. The chain links TRBV29-1 to TRBJ2-7; no clear D. The CDR3 consists of 14 residues. V gave up 0 bases and J gave up 1 base, with 10 bases separating them. Germline V gene sequence: CDR1 SQVTM, CDR2 ANQGSEA. The CDR3 here is CSVEDSDGSYEQYF. The CDR3 DNA follows: TGCAGCGTTGAAGATTCAGACGGATCCTACGAGCAGTACTTC.

The rearrangement uses TRBV28 and TRBJ2-2; D remains ambiguous. The CDR3 is 13 amino acids. Germline V lookup: CDR1 MDHEN, CDR2 SYDVKM. The V end was cut by 5 bases, the J end by 11 bases, with 15 bases between. CDR3 sequence reads: CASSPQSGRELFF. CDR3 DNA: TGTGCCAGCAGTCCGCAAAGTGGCAGAGAGCTGTTTTTT.

This clonotype was detected a few times. V gene TRBV20-1 combines with J gene TRBJ2-5; no firm D call. The CDR3 has 13 amino acids. CDR1 and CDR2 from the germline V gene are DFQATT and SNEGSKA (reference sequence). Trimming cost V 6 bases and J 2 bases, with 13 bases left between them. This CDR3 reads CSAQKLIQETQYF. The CDR3 DNA follows: TGCAGTGCCCAAAAGTTAATACAAGAGACCCAGTACTTC.

A few counts support this clonotype. The rearrangement joins TRBV20-1 to TRBJ2-5; D gene uncertain. With the DNA end fitting TRBJ2-7 better, the J assignment may be wrong. This CDR3 is built from 15 residues. Germline V gene sequence: CDR1 DFQATT, CDR2 SNEGSKA (reference sequence). This CDR3 is CSAREEMAGGYEQYF. CDR3 DNA: TGCAGTGCTAGAGAAGAAATGGCTGGTGGGTACGAGCAGTACTTC.

This clonotype came up a few times. An end of the junction does not agree with germline; a read error may underlie this. The chain combines TRBV7-6 with TRBJ1-1, with D possibly matching TRBD1 (6 bases). The CDR3 loop spans 13 amino acids. Germline assignment: CDR1 SGHVS and CDR2 FNYEAQ. DNA for the CDR3: TGTGTCAGCAGCCTTGAGCAGCAGGGGAGGGCTTTCTTT. Translation gives CVSSLEQQGRAFF. Full variable domain (remainder filled in from reference TRBV7-6 and TRBJ1-1): GAGVSQSPRYKVTKRGQDVALRCDPISGHVSLYWYRQALGQGPEFLTYFNYEAQQDKSGLPNDRFSAERPEGSISTLTIQRTEQRDSAMYRCVSSLEQQGRAFFGQGTRLTVV.

This clonotype has just a few counts. The genes are TRBV10-3 and TRBJ2-5; D is unresolved. The DNA end lines up better with TRBJ2-7; the J call may be wrong. There are 11 residues in the CDR3. CDR1 and CDR2 from the germline V gene are ENHRY and SYGVKD. CDR3 sequence reads: CAISEGNEQYF. The CDR3 DNA is TGTGCCATCAGTGAAGGGAACGAGCAGTACTTC.